The present T cell receptor (beta chain) was sequenced within a study of shared clonotypes between healthy human individuals. The CDR3 is made up of 17 amino acids. Germline CDR1 reads KGHSH; CDR2 reads LQKENI. Produced via immunoSEQ multiplex PCR; TCRdb's table is partial and in-frame only. The sample lists 150,000 to 200,000 clones, roughly 91% occurring once. This clone was recorded once. The source is a woman aged 30 to 39 in good health. The sequenced material came from naive CD4+ T cells sorted from blood. Subset of the sample: CD45RA+ positively selected. This chain uses TRBV18 with TRBJ2-5; 9 bases align to TRBD2. The DNA matches TRBJ2-7 better at its end, which makes the J call doubtful. CDR3 sequence reads: CASSPQYGLAGRYEQYF. The CDR3 DNA follows: TGTGCCAGCTCACCACAGTACGGCCTAGCGGGAAGGTACGAGCAGTACTTC.